This passage covers 2 T cell receptor beta chains from one sample sequenced in a study of T cell repertoires in cytomegalovirus infection. TCRdb processed the reads anew with MiXCR; each CDR3 protein has one entry. The top ten hold roughly an eighth of the sample, which has 350,000 to 500,000 distinct CDR3 sequences, 30% to 40% seen once. The sequenced material came from PBMCs. These TCRs come from a human donor in good health (CMV status not recorded). Some clones in this sample may be carry-over from other donors' samples.

The chain has TRBV11-2 and TRBJ1-1, with D unresolved. Germline loops: CDR1 SGHAT, CDR2 FQNNGV. With 1 base removed from V and 0 bases from J, the gap between germline ends came to 9 bases. CDR3 size: 15 residues. The CDR3 DNA is TGTGCCAGCAGCTTAGGAGCAGTCGTGAACACTGAAGCTTTCTTT. This sequence encodes CASSLGAVVNTEAFF.

This clonotype has a handful of counts. A much larger clone lies a single base off, so this may be a read error. The gene calls are TRBV7-6 and TRBJ2-6; 9 bases align to TRBD2. CDR1 is SGHVS, CDR2 FNYEAQ, per germline. The CDR3 totals 17 residues. The DNA for the CDR3 is TGTGCCAGCAGCATGGGCGGGGGGGCGGCTGGGGCCAACTTCCTGACTTTC. Translating gives CASSMGGGAAGANFLTF.